Below, 16 T cell receptor beta chains from the same sample are listed, as sequenced in a study of blood T cell repertoires in COVID-19. The repertoire was sequenced with immunoSEQ multiplex PCR; TCRdb's copy has only in-frame clones and lacks some. In the table there are about 440,000 clones, about 87% of which are singletons. The sample comprised peripheral blood. These receptors were taken from a woman aged 45 to 65 with COVID-19, enrolled during active disease.

The chain recombines TRBV27 with TRBJ1-1; 7 nucleotides match TRBD1. The CDR3 extends over 14 amino acids. Germline V lookup: CDR1 MNHEY, CDR2 SMNVEV (reference sequence). After removal of 3 bases from V and 3 bases from J, the junction contained 4 bases not matched to a gene. The CDR3 loop is CASSLGDSHTEAFF. CDR3 in DNA: TGTGCCAGCAGTTTGGGGGACAGCCACACTGAAGCTTTCTTT.

The chain is built from TRBV28 and TRBJ2-5, with D possibly matching TRBD1 (6 bases). Germline V gene data show CDR1 as MDHEN and CDR2 as SYDVKM. The CDR3 runs to 16 residues. Deletions cut 3 bases from V and 2 bases from J, with 16 bases between. CDR3 DNA: TGTGCCAGCAGTTTGTTCGGACAGCTAGTACAAGAGACCCAGTACTTC. Translation gives CASSLFGQLVQETQYF.

V is TRBV6-1 and J is TRBJ2-5, with D possibly TRBD2 on 5 matching bases. Trimming pared 0 bases from V and 4 bases from J, leaving 12 bases between. CDR1 MNHNS and CDR2 SASEGT come from the germline V gene. CDR3 length equals 15 residues. This chain's CDR3 is CASSEARGPIETQYF. CDR3 coding DNA: TGTGCCAGCAGTGAAGCCCGGGGTCCGATAGAGACCCAGTACTTC.

A remark on this clone: The DNA is omitted, as the CDR3 cannot be located on it reliably, and the CDR3 follows TCRdb's listing. V usage is TRBV12-3 or TRBV12-4 and J usage is TRBJ1-1; TRBD1, as called in the table, went unchecked against the DNA. The CDR3 is 13 residues long, counting both termini. CDR3 loop: CASILDSSPEAFF.

The CDR3 is CASSPGGKAGNTIYF. CDR3 sequence (DNA): TGTGCCAGCAGCCCAGGGGGGAAGGCGGGAAACACCATATATTTT. This chain uses TRBV6-5 with TRBJ1-3, with TRBD1 identical over 7 bases. V dropped 6 bases and J dropped 4; count of bases not matched to a gene: 9. Germline loops: CDR1 MNHEY, CDR2 SVGAGI. The CDR3 spans 15 residues.

The chain joins TRBV2 to TRBJ2-1; TRBD1 agrees at 11 bases. The trim removed 5 bases at V and 9 bases at J, leaving 12 bases unmatched. Germline V gene sequence: CDR1 SNHLY, CDR2 FYNNEI. This CDR3 is 16 amino acids long. CDR3 in DNA: TGTGCCAGCAGTTCCACCGGGACAGGGGGTTCGGGTGAGCAGTTCTTC. It specifies CASSSTGTGGSGEQFF.

This sequence joins TRBV5-5 and TRBJ2-2, with a possible D match to TRBD1 (6 bases). V shed 2 bases and J shed 4 bases, with 12 bases lying between them. This CDR3 has 15 residues. Germline loops: CDR1 SGHKS, CDR2 YYEKEE (reference sequence). CDR3 residues: CASSFQPGATGELFF. CDR3 sequence (DNA): TGTGCCAGCAGCTTTCAGCCAGGGGCCACCGGGGAGCTGTTTTTT.

V usage is TRBV27 and J usage is TRBJ2-1; 11 bases map to TRBD2. This CDR3 contains 15 residues. Per the germline V gene, CDR1 is MNHEY and CDR2 is SMNVEV (reference sequence). With 5 bases clipped from V and 7 bases from J, the junction kept 7 bases outside the gene matches. The CDR3 protein is CASSPLAGGPNEQFF. CDR3 nucleotide sequence: TGTGCCAGCAGTCCGTTAGCGGGGGGGCCAAATGAGCAGTTCTTC.

This chain connects TRBV29-1 to TRBJ1-3, with 7 bases fitting TRBD1. Germline V gene data show CDR1 as SQVTM and CDR2 as ANQGSEA. V gave up 4 bases and J gave up 4 bases; unmatched junction bases: 10. The CDR3 runs 15 residues. The CDR3 region is CSVAHAGTAGNTIYF. The CDR3, as DNA: TGCAGCGTTGCCCACGCCGGGACAGCCGGAAACACCATATATTTT.

The chain links TRBV5-1 to TRBJ1-6; 7 nucleotides agree with TRBD1. This CDR3 spans 17 amino acids. Unmatched junction bases numbered 16, after V lost 4 bases and J lost 9 bases. Germline CDR1 is SGHRS and CDR2 is YFSETQ. The CDR3 protein is CASSPSPGTVSASPLHF. The CDR3 coding sequence is TGCGCCAGCAGCCCGAGTCCCGGGACAGTTTCGGCTTCACCCCTCCACTTT.

The chain has TRBV5-6 and TRBJ1-2, with TRBD1 matching 9 bases. This CDR3 is 15 amino acids long. The ends lost 5 bases at V and 2 bases at J; junction bases unmatched: 7. CDR1 SGHDT and CDR2 YYEEEE come from the germline V gene. CDR3 protein: CASRHRGTGNYGYTF. In DNA form, the CDR3 reads TGTGCCAGCAGACACCGCGGGACAGGGAACTATGGCTACACCTTC.

The chain joins TRBV27 to TRBJ2-3; D gene uncertain. The CDR3 has 14 residues. V shed 5 bases and J shed 4 bases, with 13 bases lying between them. CDR1 is MNHEY, CDR2 SMNVEV, per germline (reference sequence). Here the CDR3 DNA reads TGTGCCAGCAGTACTCTAGTTTCCCCAGATACGCAGTATTTT. Translating it yields CASSTLVSPDTQYF.

This clone has only a few counts. This chain links TRBV19 with TRBJ1-5; D call uncertain. The CDR3 runs to 14 residues. V lost 3 bases and J lost 8, with 14 bases in between. Germline V CDR1 and CDR2: LNHDA, SQIVND (reference sequence). DNA for the CDR3: TGTGCCAGTAGTATCAGTGGGGAGGGCAAGCCCCAGCATTTT. Translation: CASSISGEGKPQHF. Full variable domain (rest looked up from reference TRBV19 and TRBJ1-5): DGGITQSPKYLFRKEGQNVTLSCEQNLNHDAMYWYRQDPGQGLRLIYYSQIVNDFQKGDIAEGYSVSREKKESFPLTVTSAQKNPTAFYLCASSISGEGKPQHFGDGTRLSIL.

This chain uses TRBV10-2 with TRBJ1-4; tentatively, D is TRBD1 (5 bases). The CDR3 has 14 amino acids. The germline gives CDR1 WSHSY, CDR2 SAAADI. The V end was cut by 0 bases, the J end by 14 bases, with 16 bases between. CDR3 DNA sequence: TGCGCCAGCAGTGAGTCAGAGACAGATACCCCCCTGTTTTTT. It is translated as CASSESETDTPLFF.

V is TRBV5-5 and J is TRBJ2-6, with 9 bases matching TRBD1. The V gene end was trimmed by 4 bases and the J gene end by 2 bases; junction bases not matched to a gene: 7. This CDR3 is 17 amino acids long. CDR1 and CDR2 (germline): SGHKS, YYEKEE (reference sequence). The CDR3 DNA reads TGTGCCAGCAGCCCCGGACAGGGGAGACCTGGGGCCAACGTCCTGACTTTC. Amino acid sequence: CASSPGQGRPGANVLTF. Supplemented by reference TRBV5-5 and TRBJ2-6, the full variable domain reads DAGVTQSPTHLIKTRGQQVTLRCSPISGHKSVSWYQQVLGQGPQFIFQYYEKEERGRGNFPDRFSARQFPNYSSELNVNALLLGDSALYLCASSPGQGRPGANVLTFGAGSRLTVL.

J is TRBJ2-7 and V is TRBV5-1, with D uncertain. The V gene lost 0 bases and the J gene lost 1 base, with 8 bases spanning the gap. Germline-derived CDR1 and CDR2 are SGHRS and YFSETQ. The CDR3 loop spans 14 amino acids. Here the CDR3 DNA reads TGCGCCAGCAGCTTGGACGTACAGTCCTACGAGCAGTACTTC. This gives the protein CASSLDVQSYEQYF.